Sequencing of this T cell receptor (beta chain) was carried out in a study of human T cells and chemical hapten exposure. TCRdb recomputed calls from the RACE reads with MiXCR, one row per CDR3 protein. The sample has 300,000 to 450,000 distinct CDR3 sequences, 4.5% to 5.5% seen once. This clonotype was counted between two and nine times. V was clipped by 7 bases and J by 2 bases, with 19 bases between them. CDR3 length: 16 residues. Looked up from germline, CDR1 is SEHNR and CDR2 is FQNEAQ (reference sequence). Time point defined: pre-sensitization, week 0. Treatment: therapeutic diphenylcyclopropenone sensitization with weekly scalp DPC.

The TCR comes from a woman aged 18-29 years with alopecia areata. Some clones in this sample may be carry-over from other donors' samples. The material sequenced was whole blood, taken in connection with sensitization to the hapten diphenylcyclopropenone (DPC). The chain uses TRBV7-9 and TRBJ2-3; tentatively, D is TRBD2 (7 bases). CDR3 in amino acids: CASKTEGGRPTDTQYF. For the CDR3, the DNA is TGTGCCAGCAAAACAGAGGGGGGGCGACCCACAGATACGCAGTATTTT.